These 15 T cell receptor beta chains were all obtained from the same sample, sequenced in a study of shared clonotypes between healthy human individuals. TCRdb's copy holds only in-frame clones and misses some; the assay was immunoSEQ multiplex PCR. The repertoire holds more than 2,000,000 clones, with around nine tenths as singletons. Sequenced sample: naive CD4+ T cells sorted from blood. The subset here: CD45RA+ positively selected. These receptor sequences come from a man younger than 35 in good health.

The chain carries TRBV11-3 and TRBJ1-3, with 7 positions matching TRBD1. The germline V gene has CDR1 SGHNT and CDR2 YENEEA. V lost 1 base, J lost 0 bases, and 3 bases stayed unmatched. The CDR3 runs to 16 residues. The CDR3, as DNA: TGTGCCAGCAGCTTAGGGCCAGGGGGCTCTGGAAACACCATATATTTT. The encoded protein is CASSLGPGGSGNTIYF.

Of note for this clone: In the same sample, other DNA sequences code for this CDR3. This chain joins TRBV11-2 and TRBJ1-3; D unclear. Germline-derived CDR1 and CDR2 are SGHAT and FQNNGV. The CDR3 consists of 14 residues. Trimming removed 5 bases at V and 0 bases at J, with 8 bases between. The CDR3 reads CASSHGVSGNTIYF. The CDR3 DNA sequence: TGTGCCAGCAGCCACGGGGTCTCTGGAAACACCATATATTTT.

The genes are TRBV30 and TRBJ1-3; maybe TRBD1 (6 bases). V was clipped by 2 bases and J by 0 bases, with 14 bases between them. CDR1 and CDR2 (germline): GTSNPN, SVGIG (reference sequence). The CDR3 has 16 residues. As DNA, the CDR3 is TGTGCCTGGAGTTTGACAGGTACCGTCTCTGGAAACACCATATATTTT. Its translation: CAWSLTGTVSGNTIYF. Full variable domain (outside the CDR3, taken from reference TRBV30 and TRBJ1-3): SQTIHQWPATLVQPVGSPLSLECTVEGTSNPNLYWYRQAAGRGLQLLFYSVGIGQISSEVPQNLSASRPQDRQFILSSKKLLLSDSGFYLCAWSLTGTVSGNTIYFGEGSWLTVV.

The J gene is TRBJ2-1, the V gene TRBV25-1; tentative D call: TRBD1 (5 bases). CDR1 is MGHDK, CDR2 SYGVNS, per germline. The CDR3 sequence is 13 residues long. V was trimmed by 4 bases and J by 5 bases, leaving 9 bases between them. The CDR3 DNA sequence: TGTGCCAGCAGTGTAATACAGGACAATGAGCAGTTCTTC. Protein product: CASSVIQDNEQFF.

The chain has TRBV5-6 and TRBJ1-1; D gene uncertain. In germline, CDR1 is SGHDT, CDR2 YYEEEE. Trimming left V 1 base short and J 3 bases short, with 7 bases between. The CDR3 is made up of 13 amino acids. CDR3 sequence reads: CASSLTVYTEAFF. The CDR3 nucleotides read TGTGCCAGCAGCTTGACGGTTTACACTGAAGCTTTCTTT. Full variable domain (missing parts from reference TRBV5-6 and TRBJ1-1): DAGVTQSPTHLIKTRGQQVTLRCSPKSGHDTVSWYQQALGQGPQFIFQYYEEEERQRGNFPDRFSGHQFPNYSSELNVNALLLGDSALYLCASSLTVYTEAFFGQGTRLTVV.

The CDR3: CASSEEQGNNSPLHF. CDR3 DNA sequence: TGTGCCAGCAGTGAAGAACAGGGAAATAATTCACCCCTCCACTTT. The V gene is TRBV2, the J gene TRBJ1-6; tentative D call: TRBD1 (6 bases). Germline V gives CDR1 SNHLY, CDR2 FYNNEI. This CDR3 spans 15 amino acids. Trimming removed 1 base at V and 5 bases at J, with 9 bases between.

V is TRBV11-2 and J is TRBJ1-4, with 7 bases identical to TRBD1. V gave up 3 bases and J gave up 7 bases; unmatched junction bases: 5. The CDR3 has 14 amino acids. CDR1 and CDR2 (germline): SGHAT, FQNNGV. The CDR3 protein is CASSFDRVGEKLFF. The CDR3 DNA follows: TGTGCCAGCAGCTTCGACAGGGTTGGTGAAAAACTGTTTTTT.

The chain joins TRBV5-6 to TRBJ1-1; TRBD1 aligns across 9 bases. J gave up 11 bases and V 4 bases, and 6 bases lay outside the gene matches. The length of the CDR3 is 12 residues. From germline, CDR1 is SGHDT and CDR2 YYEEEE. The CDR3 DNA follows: TGTGCCAGCAGCCGGGACAGGGCTCGGGCTTTCTTT. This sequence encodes CASSRDRARAFF.

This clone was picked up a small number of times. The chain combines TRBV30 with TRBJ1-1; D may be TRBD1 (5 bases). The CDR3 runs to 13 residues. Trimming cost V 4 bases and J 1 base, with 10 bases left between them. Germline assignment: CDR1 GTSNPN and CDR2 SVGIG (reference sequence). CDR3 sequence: CAWMRQKNTEAFF. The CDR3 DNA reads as TGTGCCTGGATGCGACAGAAGAACACTGAAGCTTTCTTT.

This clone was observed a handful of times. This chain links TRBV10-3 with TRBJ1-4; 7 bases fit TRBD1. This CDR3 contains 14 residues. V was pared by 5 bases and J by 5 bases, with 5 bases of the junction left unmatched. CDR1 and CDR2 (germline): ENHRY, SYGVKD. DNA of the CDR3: TGTGCCATCAGTACACAGGGGCCGAATGAAAAACTGTTTTTT. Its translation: CAISTQGPNEKLFF.

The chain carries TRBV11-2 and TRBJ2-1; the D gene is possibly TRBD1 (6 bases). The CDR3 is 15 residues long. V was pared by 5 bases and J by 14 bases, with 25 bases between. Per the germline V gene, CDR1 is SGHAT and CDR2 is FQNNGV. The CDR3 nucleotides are TGTGCCAGCAGCCCCCGGACCACCTCAGGGGAGATGAAGTTCTTC. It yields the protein CASSPRTTSGEMKFF.

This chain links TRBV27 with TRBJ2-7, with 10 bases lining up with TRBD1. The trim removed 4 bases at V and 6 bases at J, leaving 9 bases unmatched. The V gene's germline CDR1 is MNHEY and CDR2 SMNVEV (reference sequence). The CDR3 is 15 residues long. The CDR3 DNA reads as TGTGCCAGCAGTTCGCCGACAGGGGGCTTCGTCGAGCAGTACTTC. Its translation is CASSSPTGGFVEQYF.

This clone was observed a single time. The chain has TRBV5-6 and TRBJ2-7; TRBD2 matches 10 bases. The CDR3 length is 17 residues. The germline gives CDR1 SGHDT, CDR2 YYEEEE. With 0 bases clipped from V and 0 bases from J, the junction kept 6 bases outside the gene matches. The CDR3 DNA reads TGTGCCAGCAGCTTGGAACCCGGACTAGCGGCCTCCTACGAGCAGTACTTC. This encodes CASSLEPGLAASYEQYF.

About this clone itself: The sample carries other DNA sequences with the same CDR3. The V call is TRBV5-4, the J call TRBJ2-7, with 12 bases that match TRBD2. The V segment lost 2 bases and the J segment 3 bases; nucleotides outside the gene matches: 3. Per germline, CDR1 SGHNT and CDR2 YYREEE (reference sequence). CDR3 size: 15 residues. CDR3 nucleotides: TGTGCCAGCAGCTTACCGACTAGCGGGAGCTACGAGCAGTACTTC. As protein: CASSLPTSGSYEQYF.

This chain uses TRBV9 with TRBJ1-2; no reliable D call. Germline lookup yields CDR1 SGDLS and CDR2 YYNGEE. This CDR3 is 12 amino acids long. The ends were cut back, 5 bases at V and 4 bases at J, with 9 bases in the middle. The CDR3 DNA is TGTGCCAGCAGGAGGGAACTCTATGGCTACACCTTC. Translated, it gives CASRRELYGYTF.